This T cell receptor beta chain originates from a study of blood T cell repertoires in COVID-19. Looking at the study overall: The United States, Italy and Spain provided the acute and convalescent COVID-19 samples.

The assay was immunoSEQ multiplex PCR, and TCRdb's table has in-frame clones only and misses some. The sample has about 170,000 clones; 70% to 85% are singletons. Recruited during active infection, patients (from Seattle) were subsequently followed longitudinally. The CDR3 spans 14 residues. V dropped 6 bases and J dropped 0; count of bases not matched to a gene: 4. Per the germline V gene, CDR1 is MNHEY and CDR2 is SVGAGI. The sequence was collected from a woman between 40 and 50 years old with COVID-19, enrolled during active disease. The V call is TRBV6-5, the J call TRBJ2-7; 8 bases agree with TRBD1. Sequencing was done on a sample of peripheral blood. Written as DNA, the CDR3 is TGTGCCAGCAGCTCAGGGGGCGCCTCCTACGAGCAGTACTTC. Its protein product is CASSSGGASYEQYF.